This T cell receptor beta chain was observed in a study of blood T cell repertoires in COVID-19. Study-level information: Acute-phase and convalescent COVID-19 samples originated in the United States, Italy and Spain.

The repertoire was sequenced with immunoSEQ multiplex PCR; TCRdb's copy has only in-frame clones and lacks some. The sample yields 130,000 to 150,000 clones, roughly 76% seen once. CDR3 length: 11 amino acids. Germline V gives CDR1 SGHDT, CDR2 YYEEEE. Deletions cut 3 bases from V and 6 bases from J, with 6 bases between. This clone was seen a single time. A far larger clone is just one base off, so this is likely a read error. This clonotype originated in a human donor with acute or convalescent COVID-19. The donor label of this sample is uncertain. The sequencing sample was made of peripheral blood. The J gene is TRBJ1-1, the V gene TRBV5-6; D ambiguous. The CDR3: CASSSRAEAFF. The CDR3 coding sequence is TGTGCCAGCAGCTCCCGGGCTGAAGCTTTCTTT.